The 8 T cell receptor beta chains listed next were all sequenced from one sample in a study of T cell responses to AZD1222 COVID-19 vaccine. The repertoire was sequenced with immunoSEQ multiplex PCR; TCRdb's copy has only in-frame clones and lacks some. The repertoire has 90,000 to 150,000 clones, roughly 91% of them found once; the top ten carry roughly 1.1%. The sample in question was peripheral blood, obtained on day 0 of AZD1222 vaccination. These receptors were taken from an adult in good health.

A word on this clone: One end of the junction varies from germline; a read error may be responsible. This CDR3 is CASSEARAAGGKRF. As DNA, the CDR3 is TGTGCCAGCAGTGAAGCAAGGGCAGCCGGCGGGAAAAGATTT. This rearrangement joins TRBV6-1 to TRBJ1-1; D is undetermined. The CDR3 is 14 amino acids. The V gene's germline CDR1 is MNHNS and CDR2 SASEGT.

The chain is built from TRBV6-6 and TRBJ1-2, with D possibly TRBD1 on 5 matching bases. Germline lookup yields CDR1 MNHNY and CDR2 SVGAGI (reference sequence). The CDR3 loop spans 14 amino acids. Deletions cut 4 bases from V and 5 bases from J, with 14 bases between. This chain's CDR3 is CASSSGGRGYGYTF. The CDR3 coding sequence is TGTGCCAGCAGTTCTGGGGGGAGGGGATATGGCTACACCTTC.

The count of this clone is one. This chain connects TRBV27 to TRBJ2-3, with 12 bases matching TRBD2. The CDR3 covers 18 residues. The germline V gene encodes CDR1 MNHEY and CDR2 SMNVEV (reference sequence). Trimming at V came to 0 bases and at J to 5 bases, leaving 9 bases not matched to a gene. The CDR3 DNA sequence: TGTGCCAGCAGTTTATCGTTGGCTAGCGGGGGGGCCATAGATACGCAGTATTTT. Translated, it gives CASSLSLASGGAIDTQYF.

This chain connects TRBV19 to TRBJ2-6; the match to TRBD1 covers 8 bases. The CDR3 has 15 amino acids. The germline V gene encodes CDR1 LNHDA and CDR2 SQIVND (reference sequence). The V segment lost 5 bases and the J segment 0 bases; nucleotides outside the gene matches: 0. This CDR3 is CASSDRGSGANVLTF. In nucleotides, the CDR3 is TGTGCCAGTAGTGACAGGGGCTCTGGGGCCAACGTCCTGACTTTC.

V is TRBV6-1 and J is TRBJ2-1; unclear D gene. The CDR3 has 15 residues. V lost 1 base and J lost 2, with 9 bases in between. Germline CDR1 reads MNHNS; CDR2 reads SASEGT. The CDR3 is CASSEEASPYNEQFF. CDR3 nucleotide sequence: TGTGCCAGCAGTGAAGAGGCTAGTCCCTACAATGAGCAGTTCTTC.

This clone has only one observation. The gene calls are TRBV20-1 and TRBJ1-4; D is uncertain. The CDR3 spans 11 residues. V gave up 6 bases and J gave up 8 bases, with 10 bases separating them. The germline CDR1 and CDR2 sequences are DFQATT and SNEGSKA (reference sequence). The CDR3 sequence: CSATSPEKLFF. The CDR3 nucleotides are TGCAGTGCGACCAGCCCAGAAAAACTGTTTTTT.

V and J are TRBV10-1 and TRBJ2-1, with D perhaps TRBD1 (7 bases). Germline V CDR1 and CDR2: WNHNN, SYGVQD (reference sequence). V dropped 4 bases and J dropped 9 bases, with 22 bases sitting between them. The CDR3 has 16 residues. The CDR3 loop reads CASSGRGQGGLREQFF. The CDR3 DNA is TGCGCCAGCAGTGGTCGCGGCCAGGGGGGATTACGTGAGCAGTTCTTC.

This clone appeared a single time. The chain links TRBV19 to TRBJ1-3, with 7 bases fitting TRBD1. The CDR3 is made up of 14 amino acids. Germline CDR1 and CDR2: LNHDA and SQIVND (reference sequence). The V and J ends lost 9 bases and 2 bases, in that order; junction bases with no gene match: 7. The CDR3 region is CASRDSTPGNTIYF. The CDR3 coding sequence is TGTGCCAGCCGGGACAGCACCCCTGGAAACACCATATATTTT.